The 9 T cell receptor beta chains below come from one sample, sequenced in a study of CD8+CD57+ T cells in acquired aplastic anemia. The template used for profiling TCR beta VDJ and CDR3 was genomic DNA. TCRdb independently ran MiXCR on the reads; one entry per CDR3 protein. The sample carries around 200,000 distinct CDR3 sequences, more than 55% recorded once. Patients who underwent sequencing had shown CD8+CD57+ cell expansion by flow cytometry. Sequenced sample: sorted CD4+, CD8+, or CD8+CD57+ T cells (not recorded which) from PBMCs. These receptors all come from a human donor with aplastic anemia.

J is TRBJ1-1 and V is TRBV20-1, with unresolved D. V was cut by 5 bases and J by 3 bases, with 10 bases left in between. Looked up from germline, CDR1 is DFQATT and CDR2 is SNEGSKA (reference sequence). This CDR3 has 12 residues. CDR3 nucleotides: TGCAGTGCTGGACTAGGGTACACTGAAGCTTTCTTT. Protein sequence: CSAGLGYTEAFF.

There are many counts of this clonotype. The genes are TRBV24-1 and TRBJ2-2, with a possible D match to TRBD1 (5 bases). The V end was cut by 0 bases, the J end by 0 bases, with 10 bases between. The germline CDR1 and CDR2 sequences are KGHDR and SFDVKD. The length of the CDR3 is 17 residues. As DNA, the CDR3 is TGTGCCACCAGTGATTTGATCCAGGGTCCGAACACCGGGGAGCTGTTTTTT. It translates to CATSDLIQGPNTGELFF.

The V call is TRBV5-1, the J call TRBJ1-1; TRBD1 aligns across 7 bases. Germline-derived CDR1 and CDR2 are SGHRS and YFSETQ. After removal of 4 bases from V and 5 bases from J, the junction contained 8 bases not matched to a gene. The CDR3 contains 14 residues. The CDR3 loop reads CASSVQGFDTEAFF. The CDR3 nucleotides are TGCGCCAGCAGCGTACAGGGGTTCGATACTGAAGCTTTCTTT.

The chain couples TRBV7-2 to TRBJ2-7; no clear D. V was clipped by 5 bases and J by 5 bases, with 19 bases between them. The CDR3 extends over 15 amino acids. The germline V gene encodes CDR1 SGHTA and CDR2 FQGNSA. CDR3 amino acids: CASSLTLSSSHEQYF. The DNA of the CDR3 is TGTGCCAGCAGCCTCACGCTCTCATCGAGTCACGAGCAGTACTTC.

The chain employs TRBV7-9 and TRBJ1-1, with 10 positions matching TRBD1. Germline CDR1 is SEHNR and CDR2 is FQNEAQ (reference sequence). With V trimmed by 1 base and J by 12 bases, 5 bases remained unmatched. The CDR3 length is 13 residues. CDR3 loop: CASSLGRDRGPFF. The CDR3 region has the DNA TGTGCCAGCAGCTTAGGGAGGGACAGGGGACCTTTCTTT.

Of note for this clonotype: The junction and the germline gene differ at one end; a read error may be behind it. This chain uses TRBV7-3 with TRBJ2-5; 9 bases are a match to TRBD1. Germline CDR1 reads SGHTA; CDR2 reads FQGTGA. CDR3 size: 14 residues. The CDR3 bases are TGTGCCAGCAGCATAACAGGGGGCTCAGAGACCCAGTACTTC. It specifies CASSITGGSETQYF.

For the CDR3, the DNA is TGTGCCAGCAGCAAGAGCGCCGGGGGGCCAGATACGCAGTATTTT. It translates to CASSKSAGGPDTQYF. The rearrangement joins TRBV7-3 to TRBJ2-3; maybe TRBD2 (7 bases). This CDR3 contains 15 residues. The V gene lost 5 bases and the J gene lost 4 bases, with 16 bases spanning the gap. Germline V gene sequence: CDR1 SGHTA, CDR2 FQGTGA.

The genes are TRBV2 and TRBJ1-2, with D possibly being TRBD1 (6 bases). The CDR3 is 15 amino acids. The germline V gene has CDR1 SNHLY and CDR2 FYNNEI. Trimming shortened V by 2 bases and J by 4 bases, and 14 bases separated the two germline ends. The chain's CDR3 is CASSERGEGSYGYTF. The CDR3 region has the DNA TGTGCCAGCAGTGAAAGGGGGGAAGGTAGCTATGGCTACACCTTC.

The genes are TRBV20-1 and TRBJ2-7; TRBD2 agrees at 16 bases. Germline V gene lookup returns CDR1 DFQATT and CDR2 SNEGSKA (reference sequence). CDR3 length equals 14 residues. J gave up 6 bases and V 6 bases, and 5 bases lay outside the gene matches. The CDR3 here is CSAGTSGRALEQYF. The CDR3 bases are TGCAGTGCGGGGACTAGCGGGAGGGCCCTCGAGCAGTACTTC.